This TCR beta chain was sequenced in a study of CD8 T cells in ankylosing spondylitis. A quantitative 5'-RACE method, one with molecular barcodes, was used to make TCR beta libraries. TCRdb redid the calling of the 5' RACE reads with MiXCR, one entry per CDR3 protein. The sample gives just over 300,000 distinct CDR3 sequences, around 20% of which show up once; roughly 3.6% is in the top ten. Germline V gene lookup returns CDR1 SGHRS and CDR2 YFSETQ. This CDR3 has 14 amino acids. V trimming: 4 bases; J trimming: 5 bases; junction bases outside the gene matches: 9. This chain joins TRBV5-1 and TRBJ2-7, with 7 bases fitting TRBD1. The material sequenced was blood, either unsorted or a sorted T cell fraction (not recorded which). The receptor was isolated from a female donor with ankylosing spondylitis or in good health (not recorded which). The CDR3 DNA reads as TGCGCCAGCAGCCCGGACAGGTTGAAGAACGAGCAGTACTTC. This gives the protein CASSPDRLKNEQYF.